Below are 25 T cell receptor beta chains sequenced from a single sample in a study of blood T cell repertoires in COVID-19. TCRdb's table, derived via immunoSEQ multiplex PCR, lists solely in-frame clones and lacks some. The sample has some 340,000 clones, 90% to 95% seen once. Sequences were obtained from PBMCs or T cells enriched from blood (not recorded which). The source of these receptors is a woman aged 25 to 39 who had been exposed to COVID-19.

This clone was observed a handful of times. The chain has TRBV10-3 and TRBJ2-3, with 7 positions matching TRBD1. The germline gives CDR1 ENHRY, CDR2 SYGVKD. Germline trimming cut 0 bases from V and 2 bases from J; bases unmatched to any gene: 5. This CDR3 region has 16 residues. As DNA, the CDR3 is TGTGCCATCAGTGAGTCAGAGGACAGGTACACAGATACGCAGTATTTT. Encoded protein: CAISESEDRYTDTQYF.

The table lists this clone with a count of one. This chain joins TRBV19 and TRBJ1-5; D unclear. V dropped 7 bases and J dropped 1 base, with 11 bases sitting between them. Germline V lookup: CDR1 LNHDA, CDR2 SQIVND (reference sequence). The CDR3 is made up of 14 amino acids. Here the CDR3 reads CASMEGWSNQPQHF. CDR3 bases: TGTGCCAGTATGGAGGGTTGGAGCAATCAGCCCCAGCATTTT.

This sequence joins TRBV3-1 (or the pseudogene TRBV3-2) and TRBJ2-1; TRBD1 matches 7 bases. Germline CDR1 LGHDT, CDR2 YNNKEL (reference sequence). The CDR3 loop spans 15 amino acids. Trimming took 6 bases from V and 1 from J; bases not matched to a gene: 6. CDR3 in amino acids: CASSPGQKSYNEQFF. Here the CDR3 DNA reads TGTGCCAGCAGTCCGGGACAGAAATCCTACAATGAGCAGTTCTTC.

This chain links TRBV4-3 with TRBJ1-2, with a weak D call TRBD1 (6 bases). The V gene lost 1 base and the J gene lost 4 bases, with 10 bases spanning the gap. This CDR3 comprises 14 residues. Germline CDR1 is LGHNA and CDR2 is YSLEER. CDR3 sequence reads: CASSQGGGRYGYTF. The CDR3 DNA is TGCGCCAGCAGCCAAGGGGGGGGGCGCTATGGCTACACCTTC.

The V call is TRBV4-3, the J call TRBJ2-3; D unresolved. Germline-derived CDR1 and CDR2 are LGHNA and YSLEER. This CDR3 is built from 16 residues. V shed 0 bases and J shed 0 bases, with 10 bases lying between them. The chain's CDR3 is CASSQDHSSSTDTQYF. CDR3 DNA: TGCGCCAGCAGCCAAGATCACAGCTCCAGCACAGATACGCAGTATTTT.

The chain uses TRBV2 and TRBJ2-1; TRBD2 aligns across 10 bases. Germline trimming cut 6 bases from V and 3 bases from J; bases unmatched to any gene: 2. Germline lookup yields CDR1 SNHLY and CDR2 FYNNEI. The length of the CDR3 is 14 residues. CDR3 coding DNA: TGTGCCAGCAGGGGACTAGCGAACTACAATGAGCAGTTCTTC. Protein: CASRGLANYNEQFF. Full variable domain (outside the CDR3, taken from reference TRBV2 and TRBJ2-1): EPEVTQTPSHQVTQMGQEVILRCVPISNHLYFYWYRQILGQKVEFLVSFYNNEISEKSEIFDDQFSVERPDGSNFTLKIRSTKLEDSAMYFCASRGLANYNEQFFGPGTRLTVL.

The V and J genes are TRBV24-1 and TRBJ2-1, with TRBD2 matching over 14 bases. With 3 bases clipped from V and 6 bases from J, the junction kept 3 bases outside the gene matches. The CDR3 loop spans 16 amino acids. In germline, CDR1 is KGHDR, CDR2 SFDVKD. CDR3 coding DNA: TGTGCCACCAGTGATCCCGGACTAGCGGGGGGCAATGAGCAGTTCTTC. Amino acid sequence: CATSDPGLAGGNEQFF.

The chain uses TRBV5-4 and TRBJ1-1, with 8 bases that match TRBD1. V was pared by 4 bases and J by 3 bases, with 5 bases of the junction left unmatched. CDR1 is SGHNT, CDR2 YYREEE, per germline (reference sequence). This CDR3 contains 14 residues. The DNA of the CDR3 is TGTGCCAGCAGCCGGACAGGGATCGACACTGAAGCTTTCTTT. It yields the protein CASSRTGIDTEAFF.

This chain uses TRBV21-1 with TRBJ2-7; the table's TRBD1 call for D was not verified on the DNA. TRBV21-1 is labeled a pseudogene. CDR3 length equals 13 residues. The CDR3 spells CASSTDRGNEQYF. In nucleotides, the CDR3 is TGTGCCAGCAGCACGGACAGGGGCAACGAGCAGTACTTC.

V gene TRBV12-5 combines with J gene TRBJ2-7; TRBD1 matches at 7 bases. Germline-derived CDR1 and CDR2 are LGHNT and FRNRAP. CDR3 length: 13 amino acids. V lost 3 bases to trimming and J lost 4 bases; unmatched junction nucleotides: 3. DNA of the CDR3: TGTGCTAGTGGTTTACCAGGGGGATACGAGCAGTACTTC. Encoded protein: CASGLPGGYEQYF. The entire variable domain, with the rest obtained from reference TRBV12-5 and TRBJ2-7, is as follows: DARVTQTPRHKVTEMGQEVTMRCQPILGHNTVFWYRQTMMQGLELLAYFRNRAPLDDSGMPKDRFSAEMPDATLATLKIQPSEPRDSAVYFCASGLPGGYEQYFGPGTRLTVT.

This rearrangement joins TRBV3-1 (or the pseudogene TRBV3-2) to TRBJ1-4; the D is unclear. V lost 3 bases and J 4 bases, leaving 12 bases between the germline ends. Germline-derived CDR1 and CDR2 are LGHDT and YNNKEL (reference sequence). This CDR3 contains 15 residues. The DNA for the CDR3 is TGTGCCAGCAGCCACTATTATCGGGATAATGAAAAACTGTTTTTT. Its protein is CASSHYYRDNEKLFF.

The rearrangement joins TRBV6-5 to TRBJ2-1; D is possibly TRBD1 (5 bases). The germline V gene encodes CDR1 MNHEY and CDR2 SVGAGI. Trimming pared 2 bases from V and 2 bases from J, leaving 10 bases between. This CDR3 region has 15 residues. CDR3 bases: TGTGCCAGCAGTTACATAGGGGCCCCCTACAATGAGCAGTTCTTC. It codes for CASSYIGAPYNEQFF.

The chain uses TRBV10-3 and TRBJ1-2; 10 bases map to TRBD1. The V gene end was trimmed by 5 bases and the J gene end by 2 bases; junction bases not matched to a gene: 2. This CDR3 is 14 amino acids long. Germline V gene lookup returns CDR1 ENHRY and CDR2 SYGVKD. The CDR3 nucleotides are TGTGCCATCAGTACGGACAGGGGGAACTATGGCTACACCTTC. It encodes CAISTDRGNYGYTF.

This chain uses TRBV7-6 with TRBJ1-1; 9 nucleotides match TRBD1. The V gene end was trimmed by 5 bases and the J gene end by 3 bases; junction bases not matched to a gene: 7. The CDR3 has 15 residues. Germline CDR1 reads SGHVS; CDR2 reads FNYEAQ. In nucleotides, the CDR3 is TGTGCCAGCAGCCCTACAGGGGGCAGACACACTGAAGCTTTCTTT. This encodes CASSPTGGRHTEAFF.

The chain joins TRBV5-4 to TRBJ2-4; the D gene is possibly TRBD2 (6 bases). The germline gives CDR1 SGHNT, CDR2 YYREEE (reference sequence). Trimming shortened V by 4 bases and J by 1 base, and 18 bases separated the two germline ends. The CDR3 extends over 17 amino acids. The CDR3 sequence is CASSEYLAAEAKNIQYF. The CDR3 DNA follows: TGTGCCAGCAGCGAATACTTAGCGGCGGAGGCCAAAAACATTCAGTACTTC.

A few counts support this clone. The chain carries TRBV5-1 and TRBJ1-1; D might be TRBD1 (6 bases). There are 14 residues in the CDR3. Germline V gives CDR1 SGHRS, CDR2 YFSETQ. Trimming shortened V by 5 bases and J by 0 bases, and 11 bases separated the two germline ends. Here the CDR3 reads CASRDRNMNTEAFF. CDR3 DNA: TGCGCCAGCAGAGACAGGAATATGAACACTGAAGCTTTCTTT.

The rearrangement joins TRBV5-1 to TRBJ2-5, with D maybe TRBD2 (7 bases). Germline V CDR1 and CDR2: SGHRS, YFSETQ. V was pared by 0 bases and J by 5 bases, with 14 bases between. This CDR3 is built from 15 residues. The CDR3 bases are TGCGCCAGCAGCTTGGCCCTGGGAGGGGGGGAGACCCAGTACTTC. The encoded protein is CASSLALGGGETQYF.

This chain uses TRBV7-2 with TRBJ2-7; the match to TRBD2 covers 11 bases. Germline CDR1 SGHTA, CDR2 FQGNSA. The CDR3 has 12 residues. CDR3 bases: TGTGCCAGCAGCCCCCGTCCCTTACTAGCGGGGGTT. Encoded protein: CASSPRPLLAGV.

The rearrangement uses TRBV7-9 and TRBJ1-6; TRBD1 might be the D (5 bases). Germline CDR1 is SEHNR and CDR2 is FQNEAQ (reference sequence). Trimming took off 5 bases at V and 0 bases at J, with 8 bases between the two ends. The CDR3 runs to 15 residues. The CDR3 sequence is CASSTDSSYNSPLHF. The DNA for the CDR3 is TGTGCCAGCAGCACCGACAGCTCCTATAATTCACCCCTCCACTTT.

CDR3 sequence (DNA): TGTGCCAGCAGCTTAGCAGCATCGGGGTACTATGGCTACACCTTC. As protein: CASSLAASGYYGYTF. This rearrangement joins TRBV7-8 to TRBJ1-2, with D hard to call. There are 15 residues in the CDR3. Trimming shortened V by 0 bases and J by 3 bases, and 11 bases separated the two germline ends. CDR1 SGHVS and CDR2 FQNEAQ come from the germline V gene. Using reference TRBV7-8 and TRBJ1-2 for the parts outside the CDR3, the full variable domain is GAGVSQSPRYKVAKRGQDVALRCDPISGHVSLFWYQQALGQGPEFLTYFQNEAQLDKSGLPSDRFFAERPEGSVSTLKIQRTQQEDSAVYLCASSLAASGYYGYTFGSGTRLTVV.

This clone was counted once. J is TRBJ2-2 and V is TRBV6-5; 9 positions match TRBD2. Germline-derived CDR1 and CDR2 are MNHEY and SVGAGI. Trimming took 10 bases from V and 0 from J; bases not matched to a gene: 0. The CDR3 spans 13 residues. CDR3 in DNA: TGTGCCACTAGCGGGGCGAACACCGGGGAGCTGTTTTTT. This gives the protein CATSGANTGELFF.

CDR3 coding DNA: TGCGCCAGCAGCTTCCGGGGGGGTACTGAAGCTTTCTTT. This gives the protein CASSFRGGTEAFF. The chain has TRBV5-1 and TRBJ1-1; perhaps TRBD1 as D (5 bases). Per germline, CDR1 SGHRS and CDR2 YFSETQ. The CDR3 is made up of 13 amino acids. Between the trimmed V and J ends, which lost 2 bases and 5 bases, there was a span of 10 bases.

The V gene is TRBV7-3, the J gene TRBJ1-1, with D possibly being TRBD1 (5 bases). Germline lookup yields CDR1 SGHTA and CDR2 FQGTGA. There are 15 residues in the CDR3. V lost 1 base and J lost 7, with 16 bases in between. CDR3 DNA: TGTGCCAGCAGCTTAAGGGGCTCTGGTCCCCGTGAAGCTTTCTTT. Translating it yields CASSLRGSGPREAFF.

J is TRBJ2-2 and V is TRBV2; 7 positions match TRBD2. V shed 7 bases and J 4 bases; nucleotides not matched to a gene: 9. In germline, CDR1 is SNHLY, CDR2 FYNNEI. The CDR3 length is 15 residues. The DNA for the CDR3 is TGTGCCAGCACGGGGGAGGGAATTGGCACCGGGGAGCTGTTTTTT. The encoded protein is CASTGEGIGTGELFF.

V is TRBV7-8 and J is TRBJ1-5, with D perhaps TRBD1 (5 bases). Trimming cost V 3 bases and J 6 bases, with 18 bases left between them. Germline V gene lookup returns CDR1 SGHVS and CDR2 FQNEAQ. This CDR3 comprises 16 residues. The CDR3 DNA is TGTGCCAGCAGCTTCCAAGGGAGGGGCTTTGGTCAGCCCCAGCATTTT. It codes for CASSFQGRGFGQPQHF.